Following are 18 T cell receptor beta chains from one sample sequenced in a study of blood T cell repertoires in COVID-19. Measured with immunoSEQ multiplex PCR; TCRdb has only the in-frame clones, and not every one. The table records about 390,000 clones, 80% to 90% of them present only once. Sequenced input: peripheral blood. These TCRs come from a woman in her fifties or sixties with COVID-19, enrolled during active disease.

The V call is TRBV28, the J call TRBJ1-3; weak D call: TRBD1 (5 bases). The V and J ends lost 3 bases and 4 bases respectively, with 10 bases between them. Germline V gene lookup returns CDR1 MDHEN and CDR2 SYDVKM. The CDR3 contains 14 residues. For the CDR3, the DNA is TGTGCCAGCAGTTTCCCGACAGAGGGAAACACCATATATTTT. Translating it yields CASSFPTEGNTIYF. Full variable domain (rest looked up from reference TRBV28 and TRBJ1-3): DVKVTQSSRYLVKRTGEKVFLECVQDMDHENMFWYRQDPGLGLRLIYFSYDVKMKEKGDIPEGYSVSREKKERFSLILESASTNQTSMYLCASSFPTEGNTIYFGEGSWLTVV.

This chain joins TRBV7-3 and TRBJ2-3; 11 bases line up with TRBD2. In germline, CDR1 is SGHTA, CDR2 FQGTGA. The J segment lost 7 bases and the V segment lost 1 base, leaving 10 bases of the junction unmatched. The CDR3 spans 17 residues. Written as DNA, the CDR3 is TGTGCCAGCAGCTTAATCGCTTTAGCGGGGGGGAGCAATACGCAGTATTTT. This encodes CASSLIALAGGSNTQYF.

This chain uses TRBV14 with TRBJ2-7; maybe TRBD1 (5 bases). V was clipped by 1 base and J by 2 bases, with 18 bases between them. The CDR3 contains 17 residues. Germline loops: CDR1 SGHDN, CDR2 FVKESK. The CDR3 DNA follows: TGTGCCAGCAGCCAAGCCCTCTCCATCAACAGGCCCTACGAGCAGTACTTC. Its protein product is CASSQALSINRPYEQYF.

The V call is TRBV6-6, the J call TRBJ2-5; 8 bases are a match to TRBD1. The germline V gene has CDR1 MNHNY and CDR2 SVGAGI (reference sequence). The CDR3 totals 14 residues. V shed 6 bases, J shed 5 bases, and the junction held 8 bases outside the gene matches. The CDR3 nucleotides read TGTGCCAGCAGGTCGACAGGGGATAGTGAGACCCAGTACTTC. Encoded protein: CASRSTGDSETQYF.

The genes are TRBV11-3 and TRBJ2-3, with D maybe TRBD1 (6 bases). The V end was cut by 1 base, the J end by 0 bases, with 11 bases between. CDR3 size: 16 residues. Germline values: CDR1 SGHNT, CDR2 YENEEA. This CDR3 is CASSLGEGDSTDTQYF. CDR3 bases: TGTGCCAGCAGCTTAGGAGAGGGGGATAGCACAGATACGCAGTATTTT. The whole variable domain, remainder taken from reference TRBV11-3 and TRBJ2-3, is EAGVVQSPRYKIIEKKQPVAFWCNPISGHNTLYWYLQNLGQGPELLIRYENEEAVDDSQLPKDRFSAERLKGVDSTLKIQPAELGDSAVYLCASSLGEGDSTDTQYFGPGTRLTVL.

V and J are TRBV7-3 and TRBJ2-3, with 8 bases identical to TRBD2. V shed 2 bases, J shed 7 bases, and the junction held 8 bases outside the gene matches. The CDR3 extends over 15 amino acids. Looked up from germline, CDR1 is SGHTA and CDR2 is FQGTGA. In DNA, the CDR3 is TGTGCCAGCAGCTTAGAGGCGGGGGGTATTAATACGCAGTATTTT. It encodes CASSLEAGGINTQYF.

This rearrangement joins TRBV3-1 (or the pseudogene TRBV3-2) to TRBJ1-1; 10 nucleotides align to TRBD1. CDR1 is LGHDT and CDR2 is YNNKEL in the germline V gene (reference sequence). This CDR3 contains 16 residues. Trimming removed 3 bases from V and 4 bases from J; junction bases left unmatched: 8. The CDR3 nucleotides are TGTGCCAGCAGCCAGTGGGACAGGGGCCGGGGCACTGAAGCTTTCTTT. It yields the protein CASSQWDRGRGTEAFF.

CDR3 bases: TGTGCCAGCATTCATCGGGGGGTCAGTCAGGGCGGGGAGCTGTTTTTT. Amino acid sequence: CASIHRGVSQGGELFF. The V gene is TRBV2, the J gene TRBJ2-2, with TRBD2 matching over 7 bases. Per the germline V gene, CDR1 is SNHLY and CDR2 is FYNNEI. The junction had 15 bases not matched to a gene; V was cut back by 7 bases and J by 7 bases. The CDR3 runs to 16 residues. Drawing the rest from reference TRBV2 and TRBJ2-2, the complete variable domain is EPEVTQTPSHQVTQMGQEVILRCVPISNHLYFYWYRQILGQKVEFLVSFYNNEISEKSEIFDDQFSVERPDGSNFTLKIRSTKLEDSAMYFCASIHRGVSQGGELFFGEGSRLTVL.

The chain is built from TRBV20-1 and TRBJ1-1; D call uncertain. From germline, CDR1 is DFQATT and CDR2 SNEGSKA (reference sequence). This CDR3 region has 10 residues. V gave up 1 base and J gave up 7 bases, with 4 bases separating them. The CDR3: CSARVNEAFF. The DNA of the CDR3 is TGCAGTGCTAGAGTTAATGAAGCTTTCTTT.

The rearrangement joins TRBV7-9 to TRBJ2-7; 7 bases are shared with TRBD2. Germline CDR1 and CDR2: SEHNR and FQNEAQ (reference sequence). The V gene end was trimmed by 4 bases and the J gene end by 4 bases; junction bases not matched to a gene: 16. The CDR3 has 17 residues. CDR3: CASSSRGGTPLFYEQYF. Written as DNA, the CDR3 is TGTGCCAGCAGCTCCCGGGGAGGGACCCCCTTATTTTACGAGCAGTACTTC. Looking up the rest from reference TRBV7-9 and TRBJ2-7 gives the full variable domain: DTGVSQNPRHKITKRGQNVTFRCDPISEHNRLYWYRQTLGQGPEFLTYFQNEAQLEKSRLLSDRFSAERPKGSFSTLEIQRTEQGDSAMYLCASSSRGGTPLFYEQYFGPGTRLTVT.

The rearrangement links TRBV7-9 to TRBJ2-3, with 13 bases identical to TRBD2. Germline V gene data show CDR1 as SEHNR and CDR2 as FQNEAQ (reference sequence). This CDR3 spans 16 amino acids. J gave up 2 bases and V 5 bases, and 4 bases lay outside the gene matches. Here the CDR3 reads CASSLGTSGDTDTQYF. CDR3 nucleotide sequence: TGTGCCAGCAGCCTAGGGACTAGCGGGGACACAGATACGCAGTATTTT. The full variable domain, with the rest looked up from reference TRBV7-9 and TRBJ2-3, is DTGVSQNPRHKITKRGQNVTFRCDPISEHNRLYWYRQTLGQGPEFLTYFQNEAQLEKSRLLSDRFSAERPKGSFSTLEIQRTEQGDSAMYLCASSLGTSGDTDTQYFGPGTRLTVL.

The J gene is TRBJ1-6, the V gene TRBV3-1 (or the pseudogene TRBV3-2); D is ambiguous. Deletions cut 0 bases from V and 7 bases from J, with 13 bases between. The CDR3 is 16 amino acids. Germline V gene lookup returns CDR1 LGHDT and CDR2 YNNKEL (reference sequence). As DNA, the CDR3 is TGTGCCAGCAGCCAAGATGTAGGCGGTGGAAATTCACCCCTCCACTTT. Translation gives CASSQDVGGGNSPLHF.

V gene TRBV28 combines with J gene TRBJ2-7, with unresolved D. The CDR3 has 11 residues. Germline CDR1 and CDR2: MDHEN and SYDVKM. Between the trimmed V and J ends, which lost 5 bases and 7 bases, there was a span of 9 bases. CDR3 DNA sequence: TGTGCCAGCAGTACCCTGCGGGAGCAGTACTTC. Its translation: CASSTLREQYF.

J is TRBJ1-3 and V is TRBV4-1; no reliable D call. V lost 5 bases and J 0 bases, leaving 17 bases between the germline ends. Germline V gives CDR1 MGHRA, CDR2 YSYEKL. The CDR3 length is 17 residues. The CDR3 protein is CASSYTARFHSGNTIYF. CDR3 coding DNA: TGCGCCAGCAGCTATACCGCCAGGTTCCACTCTGGAAACACCATATATTTT.

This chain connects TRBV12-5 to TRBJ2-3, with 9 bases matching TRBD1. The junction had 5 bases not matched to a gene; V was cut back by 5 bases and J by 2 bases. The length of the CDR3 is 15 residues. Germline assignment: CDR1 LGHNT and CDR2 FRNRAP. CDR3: CASGTGGSNTDTQYF. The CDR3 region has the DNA TGTGCTAGTGGTACAGGGGGCAGTAACACAGATACGCAGTATTTT.

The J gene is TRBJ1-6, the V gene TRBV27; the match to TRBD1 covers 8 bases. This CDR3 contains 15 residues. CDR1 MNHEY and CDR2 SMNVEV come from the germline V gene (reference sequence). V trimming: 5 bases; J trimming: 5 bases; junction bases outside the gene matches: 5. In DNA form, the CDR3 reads TGTGCCAGCAGTCGCCGGACAGGGAATAATTCACCCCTCCACTTT. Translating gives CASSRRTGNNSPLHF.

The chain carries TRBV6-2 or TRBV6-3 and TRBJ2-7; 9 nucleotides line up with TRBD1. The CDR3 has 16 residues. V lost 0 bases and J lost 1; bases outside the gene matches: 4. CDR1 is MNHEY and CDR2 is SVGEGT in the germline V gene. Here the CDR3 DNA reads TGTGCCAGCAGTTACTCAGACAGGGGGACATCCTACGAGCAGTACTTC. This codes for CASSYSDRGTSYEQYF.

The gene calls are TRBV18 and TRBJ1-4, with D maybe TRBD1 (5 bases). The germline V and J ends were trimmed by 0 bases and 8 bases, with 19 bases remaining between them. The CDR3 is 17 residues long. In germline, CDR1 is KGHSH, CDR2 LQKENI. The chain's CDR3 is CASSPPLSWGENEKLFF. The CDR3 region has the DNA TGTGCCAGCTCACCACCGTTGAGTTGGGGCGAGAACGAAAAACTGTTTTTT.